Below are 24 T cell receptor beta chains sequenced from a single sample in a study of beta chain features in type 1 diabetes. Expressed TCRB transcripts were sequenced, since all the RNA that had been isolated was reverse transcribed. TCRdb keeps only in-frame clones here, not all; method: immunoSEQ multiplex PCR. The sample holds 110,000 to 150,000 clones, 6.9% seen once. The material sequenced was central memory CD4+ T cells from blood. Receptors were obtained from a woman between 25 and 40 years old in good health.

This chain joins TRBV27 and TRBJ1-5; D remains ambiguous. This CDR3 spans 17 amino acids. Deletions cut 5 bases from V and 4 bases from J, with 21 bases between. The germline CDR1 and CDR2 sequences are MNHEY and SMNVEV (reference sequence). CDR3 residues: CASSPRNLVRGNQPQHF. In nucleotides, the CDR3 is TGTGCCAGCAGTCCCCGCAACCTCGTCCGGGGTAATCAGCCCCAGCATTTT.

The chain links TRBV27 to TRBJ2-3, with TRBD2 as a possible D gene (6 bases). Germline CDR1 reads MNHEY; CDR2 reads SMNVEV (reference sequence). This CDR3 region has 16 residues. V gave up 5 bases and J gave up 2 bases, with 17 bases separating them. Here the CDR3 DNA reads TGTGCCAGCAGTGCCCATCGGGAGCGAGTCACAGATACGCAGTATTTT. Protein product: CASSAHRERVTDTQYF.

The table lists this clone with a few counts. This chain uses TRBV11-2 with TRBJ2-7; 10 bases are shared with TRBD1. This CDR3 has 15 amino acids. Unmatched junction bases numbered 10, after V lost 5 bases and J lost 6 bases. CDR1 and CDR2 from the germline V gene are SGHAT and FQNNGV. CDR3 amino acids: CASSPSGQGMSEQYF. DNA of the CDR3: TGTGCCAGCAGCCCGTCGGGACAGGGGATGAGCGAGCAGTACTTC.

With respect to this clone: At one end the junction does not follow the germline gene, possibly because of a read error. The V call is TRBV7-3, the J call TRBJ1-3; D ambiguous. The CDR3 is made up of 12 amino acids. Germline V gene lookup returns CDR1 SGHTA and CDR2 FQGTGA. CDR3 nucleotides: TGTGCCAGCAGCTTCCCGGGAAGCACCATATATTTT. Its protein is CASSFPGSTIYF.

This clone has a count of ten or more. The V and J genes are TRBV30 and TRBJ2-7; no firm D call. V lost 2 bases and J 2 bases, leaving 7 bases between the germline ends. This CDR3 spans 12 amino acids. CDR1 is GTSNPN, CDR2 SVGIG, per germline (reference sequence). The CDR3 loop is CAWSYRTYEQYF. In DNA, the CDR3 is TGTGCCTGGAGTTACAGAACCTACGAGCAGTACTTC. Full variable domain (remainder filled in from reference TRBV30 and TRBJ2-7): SQTIHQWPATLVQPVGSPLSLECTVEGTSNPNLYWYRQAAGRGLQLLFYSVGIGQISSEVPQNLSASRPQDRQFILSSKKLLLSDSGFYLCAWSYRTYEQYFGPGTRLTVT.

The chain combines TRBV7-9 with TRBJ1-1, with 7 nucleotides matching TRBD1. This CDR3 has 16 amino acids. Germline V gene data show CDR1 as SEHNR and CDR2 as FQNEAQ (reference sequence). V lost 1 base, J lost 7 bases, and 12 bases stayed unmatched. The CDR3 coding sequence is TGTGCCAGCAGCTTAGTTTGGGGGACAGAGCAGGGTGAAGCTTTCTTT. Residues: CASSLVWGTEQGEAFF.

The V gene is TRBV6-6, the J gene TRBJ1-1; D is unresolved. CDR1 MNHNY and CDR2 SVGAGI come from the germline V gene (reference sequence). The CDR3 length is 13 residues. Trimming took 4 bases from V and 4 from J, leaving 10 bases between them. CDR3 sequence: CASSSTRGTEAFF. CDR3 DNA sequence: TGTGCCAGCAGTTCCACCCGGGGCACTGAAGCTTTCTTT.

The chain combines TRBV18 with TRBJ2-3, with 7 positions matching TRBD2. Germline CDR1 KGHSH, CDR2 LQKENI. The CDR3 is 16 amino acids. Unmatched junction bases numbered 7, after V lost 2 bases and J lost 2 bases. CDR3 sequence: CASSPRASGYTDTQYF. CDR3 nucleotides: TGTGCCAGCTCACCAAGGGCTAGCGGATACACAGATACGCAGTATTTT. The variable domain in full, completed from reference TRBV18 and TRBJ2-3, reads NAGVMQNPRHLVRRRGQEARLRCSPMKGHSHVYWYRQLPEEGLKFMVYLQKENIIDESGMPKERFSAEFPKEGPSILRIQQVVRGDSAAYFCASSPRASGYTDTQYFGPGTRLTVL.

This clone was picked up a small number of times. This chain uses TRBV9 with TRBJ2-3; 12 nucleotides align to TRBD2. CDR1 is SGDLS and CDR2 is YYNGEE in the germline V gene. The junction had 2 bases not matched to a gene; V was cut back by 3 bases and J by 0 bases. The length of the CDR3 is 16 residues. This chain's CDR3 is CASSAGLAGSTDTQYF. Here the CDR3 DNA reads TGTGCCAGCAGCGCCGGACTAGCGGGGAGCACAGATACGCAGTATTTT.

This clone was seen more than once but under ten times. The chain employs TRBV27 and TRBJ2-3; a weak D match, TRBD2 (5 bases). This CDR3 spans 15 amino acids. The V end lost 5 bases, the J end lost 4 bases, and 16 bases lay between the germline ends. Germline V gene data show CDR1 as MNHEY and CDR2 as SMNVEV (reference sequence). The DNA of the CDR3 is TGTGCCAGCAGTCTCGAGGGCCCAAGGGCAGATACGCAGTATTTT. As protein: CASSLEGPRADTQYF.

This chain links TRBV2 with TRBJ1-2; D gene unclear. Germline V CDR1 and CDR2: SNHLY, FYNNEI. Trimming removed 3 bases at V and 4 bases at J, with 9 bases between. CDR3 length: 13 amino acids. CDR3 region: CASSERFPYGYTF. As DNA, the CDR3 is TGTGCCAGCAGTGAGAGATTCCCCTATGGCTACACCTTC.

This clone was found a few times. The V gene is TRBV9, the J gene TRBJ2-1; no clear D. The CDR3 runs to 14 residues. V shed 0 bases and J shed 8 bases, with 12 bases lying between them. Germline-derived CDR1 and CDR2 are SGDLS and YYNGEE. DNA for the CDR3: TGTGCCAGCAGCGTAGTTAGCATCGGAGATGAGCAGTTCTTC. Encoded protein: CASSVVSIGDEQFF.

This clone was found a few times. V is TRBV5-8 and J is TRBJ2-1, with D possibly matching TRBD1 (6 bases). The ends were cut back, 1 base at V and 4 bases at J, with 12 bases in the middle. CDR3 length: 15 amino acids. Germline lookup yields CDR1 SGHTS and CDR2 YDEGEE. The CDR3, as DNA: TGTGCCAGCAGCTTGCTAGGTCAGGGGTACAATGAGCAGTTCTTC. Protein sequence: CASSLLGQGYNEQFF.

The chain recombines TRBV7-8 with TRBJ2-7, with 7 bases that match TRBD1. J lost 7 bases, V lost 5 bases, and 14 bases had no gene match. CDR3 length equals 15 residues. CDR1 is SGHVS, CDR2 FQNEAQ, per germline. CDR3 amino acids: CASSGRATRTGEQYF. In nucleotides, the CDR3 is TGTGCCAGCAGCGGACGGGCGACCCGGACAGGAGAGCAGTACTTC.

This clone was counted only a few times. The chain joins TRBV4-3 to TRBJ1-2; TRBD1 agrees at 10 bases. Losses at the gene ends were 6 bases for V and 6 bases for J; bases not matched to a gene: 13. CDR3 length: 16 residues. From germline, CDR1 is LGHNA and CDR2 YSLEER. CDR3 sequence (DNA): TGCGCCAGCAGGGATCTTGCCGGGACAGGGGTCGATGGCTACACCTTC. This translates into CASRDLAGTGVDGYTF.

This clone appeared a few times. The gene calls are TRBV4-2 and TRBJ1-1; D is uncertain. This CDR3 is built from 14 residues. Trimming stripped 0 bases from V and 7 bases from J, with 12 bases between. CDR1 and CDR2 (germline): LGHNA, YNFKEQ. The CDR3 bases are TGTGCCAGCAGCCAAGATCGAAGAGCCGTTGAAGCTTTCTTT. Protein sequence: CASSQDRRAVEAFF.

This chain joins TRBV7-8 and TRBJ1-2; no definite D call. The CDR3 spans 16 residues. CDR1 is SGHVS, CDR2 FQNEAQ, per germline. V lost 1 base, J lost 2 bases, and 14 bases lay in between. CDR3 DNA: TGTGCCAGCAGCTTAGAGGTTTCTGGAGGAAACTATGGCTACACCTTC. Protein sequence: CASSLEVSGGNYGYTF.

The rearrangement uses TRBV9 and TRBJ1-4; 7 nucleotides align to TRBD1. Germline V gives CDR1 SGDLS, CDR2 YYNGEE. The trim removed 2 bases at V and 12 bases at J, leaving 19 bases unmatched. CDR3 length equals 17 residues. The CDR3 coding sequence is TGTGCCAGCAGCGTTTCCCCGCTCGGGGCAGGGGGATTCGAACTGTTTTTT. Translating it yields CASSVSPLGAGGFELFF.

This clone was counted only a few times. The CDR3: CASRKRGIGYEQYF. As DNA, the CDR3 is TGTGCCAGCAGGAAACGGGGAATCGGCTACGAGCAGTACTTC. The chain is built from TRBV6-1 and TRBJ2-7; D may be TRBD2 (5 bases). Germline CDR1 MNHNS, CDR2 SASEGT. This CDR3 has 14 residues. V dropped 6 bases and J dropped 3 bases, with 15 bases sitting between them.

The table lists this clone with a few counts. The chain uses TRBV19 and TRBJ2-3; D is perhaps TRBD2 (5 bases). CDR3 length equals 14 residues. Germline V gene sequence: CDR1 LNHDA, CDR2 SQIVND (reference sequence). The V gene lost 8 bases and the J gene lost 3 bases, with 15 bases spanning the gap. CDR3 loop: CASGRWRATDTQYF. Here the CDR3 DNA reads TGTGCCAGTGGACGGTGGCGGGCGACAGATACGCAGTATTTT.

There are a few counts of this clone. The chain joins TRBV5-1 to TRBJ1-1; D is perhaps TRBD1 (5 bases). Trimming left V 9 bases short and J 1 base short, with 13 bases between. The germline V gene has CDR1 SGHRS and CDR2 YFSETQ. The CDR3 is 13 amino acids. Here the CDR3 reads CATGYGANTEAFF. The CDR3 DNA follows: TGCGCCACCGGTTATGGGGCGAACACTGAAGCTTTCTTT. The whole variable domain, filled in from reference TRBV5-1 and TRBJ1-1, reads KAGVTQTPRYLIKTRGQQVTLSCSPISGHRSVSWYQQTPGQGLQFLFEYFSETQRNKGNFPGRFSGRQFSNSRSEMNVSTLELGDSALYLCATGYGANTEAFFGQGTRLTVV.

This clone has only a few counts. V usage is TRBV11-1 and J usage is TRBJ1-2; D remains unclear. Trimming cost V 3 bases and J 8 bases, with 13 bases left between them. The CDR3 runs 13 residues. Germline CDR1 is SGHAT and CDR2 is FQDESV (reference sequence). The chain's CDR3 is CASSFPETLGYTF. Here the CDR3 DNA reads TGTGCCAGCAGCTTCCCAGAAACCCTGGGCTACACCTTC.

This clone was observed at least ten times. The chain is built from TRBV4-2 and TRBJ2-3, with D possibly being TRBD2 (5 bases). The V end was cut by 0 bases, the J end by 4 bases, with 8 bases between. This CDR3 is 14 amino acids long. The V gene's germline CDR1 is LGHNA and CDR2 YNFKEQ. CDR3 residues: CASSQDPGADTQYF. CDR3 nucleotide sequence: TGTGCCAGCAGCCAAGATCCCGGGGCAGATACGCAGTATTTT.

This clone has only a few counts. The V call is TRBV9, the J call TRBJ2-1; D possibly corresponds to TRBD1 (7 bases). The CDR3 has 13 amino acids. Looked up from germline, CDR1 is SGDLS and CDR2 is YYNGEE. V was clipped by 3 bases and J by 9 bases, with 13 bases between them. This CDR3 reads CASSANRGGEQFF. DNA of the CDR3: TGTGCCAGCAGCGCTAACAGGGGAGGTGAGCAGTTCTTC.